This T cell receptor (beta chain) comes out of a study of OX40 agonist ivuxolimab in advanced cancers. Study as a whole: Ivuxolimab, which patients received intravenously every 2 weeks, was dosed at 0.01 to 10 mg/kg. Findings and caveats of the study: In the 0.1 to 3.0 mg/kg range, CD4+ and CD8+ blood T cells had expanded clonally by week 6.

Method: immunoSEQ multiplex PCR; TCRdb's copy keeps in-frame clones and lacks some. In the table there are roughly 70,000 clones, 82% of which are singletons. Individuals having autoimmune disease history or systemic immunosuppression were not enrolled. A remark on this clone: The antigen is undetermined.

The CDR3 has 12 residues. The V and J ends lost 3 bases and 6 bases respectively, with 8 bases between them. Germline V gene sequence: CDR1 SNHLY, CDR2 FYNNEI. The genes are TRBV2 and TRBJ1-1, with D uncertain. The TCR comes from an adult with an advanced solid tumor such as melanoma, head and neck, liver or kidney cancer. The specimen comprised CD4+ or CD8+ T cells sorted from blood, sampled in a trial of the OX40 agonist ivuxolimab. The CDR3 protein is CASSDPTSEAFF. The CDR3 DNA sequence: TGTGCCAGCAGTGATCCCACGTCTGAAGCTTTCTTT.